The source of this TCR beta chain is a study of T cells expressing NK-cell markers. Study-wide results and limits: Expanded NKG2C+ T cell clones were not confirmed as HCMV-specific. CD8+ T cells in roughly six donors included dominant NKG2C+ clonotypes at about 1.0-7.5%.

On this clonotype: The target antigen is unknown.

TCRdb re-called the 5' RACE reads and shows each CDR3 protein once, DNA omitted. This listing includes over 120,000 distinct CDR3 sequences. The germline CDR1 and CDR2 sequences are LNHDA and SQIVND (reference sequence). This CDR3 region has 17 residues. The source of this sequence is a man between 18 and 29 years old in good health. The V and J genes are TRBV19 and TRBJ2-2; TCRdb indicates TRBD2, and absent DNA this call remains unverified. The sequencing input was blood T cells: a sorted CD56 or NKG2C T cell subset, CD4+ or CD8+ T cells, or bulk PBMC T cells (not recorded which). CDR3 in amino acids: CASSSLSGRAGLEELFF.